This TCR beta chain is from a study of blood T cell repertoires in COVID-19. Overall study: The United States, Italy and Spain were the sources of the acute and convalescent COVID-19 samples. In each case, the material was cDNA or gDNA derived from T cells, B-cell-depleted T cells, or PBMCs.

The germline V gene has CDR1 MNHEY and CDR2 SMNVEV (reference sequence). The CDR3 runs to 17 residues. V was cut by 6 bases and J by 0 bases, with 18 bases left in between. Per the original data handling: It was from reference gene primer amplification that nucleated cell counts were estimated. Libraries were prepared by immunoSEQ multiplex PCR; TCRdb keeps only in-frame clonotypes and omits some of them. V and J calls and clone size are those listed in that table; D and trimming were worked out from the DNA. The sample has 83,000 or so clones, roughly 71% seen once. The chain joins TRBV27 to TRBJ2-1; perhaps TRBD2 as D (6 bases). The source material was peripheral blood. The origin of this receptor is a woman aged 80 or over with acute or convalescent COVID-19. The CDR3 coding sequence is TGTGCCAGCAGCCCAAAGATAGCGGATAGCTCCTACAATGAGCAGTTCTTC. Protein sequence: CASSPKIADSSYNEQFF.